One and the same sample provided the 32 T cell receptor beta chains below, sequenced in a study of blood T cell repertoires in COVID-19. TCRdb's copy holds only in-frame clones and misses some; the assay was immunoSEQ multiplex PCR. This sample has 72,000 or so clones; 75% to 85% occur once, and the top ten carry 15% to 20%. The sequencing sample was made of peripheral blood. The receptors come from a man in his 70s who had recovered from COVID-19.

V and J are TRBV7-2 and TRBJ1-2; unclear D gene. The germline CDR1 and CDR2 sequences are SGHTA and FQGNSA. This CDR3 spans 12 amino acids. V lost 2 bases and J lost 11, with 12 bases in between. The CDR3 spells CASSLKSQLYTF. CDR3 nucleotides: TGTGCCAGCAGCTTAAAGTCACAGCTTTACACCTTC.

J is TRBJ2-2 and V is TRBV7-7, with a possible D match to TRBD1 (5 bases). Germline V lookup: CDR1 SSHAT, CDR2 FNYEAQ (reference sequence). V was clipped by 2 bases and J by 3 bases, with 10 bases between them. There are 15 residues in the CDR3. This CDR3 is CASSLSGAYTGELFF. DNA of the CDR3: TGTGCCAGCAGCTTATCTGGGGCGTACACCGGGGAGCTGTTTTTT.

V and J are TRBV7-2 and TRBJ2-2; 9 nucleotides match TRBD2. J gave up 3 bases and V 7 bases, and 9 bases lay outside the gene matches. The CDR3 consists of 16 residues. The germline V gene encodes CDR1 SGHTA and CDR2 FQGNSA. The CDR3 here is CASNILAGDDTGELFF. Here the CDR3 DNA reads TGTGCCAGCAACATATTAGCGGGGGACGACACCGGGGAGCTGTTTTTT.

This rearrangement joins TRBV5-1 to TRBJ1-5; 9 bases line up with TRBD1. After removal of 4 bases from V and 3 bases from J, the junction contained 5 bases not matched to a gene. The germline CDR1 and CDR2 sequences are SGHRS and YFSETQ. The CDR3 contains 15 residues. The CDR3, as DNA: TGCGCCAGCAGCATCGGGACAGGGATCAATCAGCCCCAGCATTTT. This codes for CASSIGTGINQPQHF.

This chain joins TRBV5-6 and TRBJ1-1; a possible D gene is TRBD1 (5 bases). Germline CDR1 SGHDT, CDR2 YYEEEE. Trimming took 4 bases from V and 2 from J, leaving 21 bases between them. The CDR3 contains 17 residues. As DNA, the CDR3 is TGTGCCAGCAGCGATCGACAGCCTCAAAAATTTAACACTGAAGCTTTCTTT. It codes for CASSDRQPQKFNTEAFF.

V is TRBV27 and J is TRBJ1-4; perhaps TRBD1 as D (6 bases). V lost 3 bases and J lost 6, with 20 bases in between. The CDR3 has 17 residues. From germline, CDR1 is MNHEY and CDR2 SMNVEV (reference sequence). CDR3 protein: CASSFLSSGGGDEKLFF. CDR3 DNA: TGTGCCAGCAGTTTCCTTAGTTCGGGGGGCGGCGATGAAAAACTGTTTTTT.

The table lists this clone with a few counts. The chain employs TRBV7-9 and TRBJ1-2; 8 bases are shared with TRBD1. The CDR3 is made up of 17 amino acids. The germline CDR1 and CDR2 sequences are SEHNR and FQNEAQ (reference sequence). Trimming cost V 3 bases and J 2 bases; bases outside gene matches: 11. This chain's CDR3 is CASSFGDRRNENYGYTF. For the CDR3, the DNA is TGTGCCAGCAGCTTTGGGGACAGGAGAAACGAAAACTATGGCTACACCTTC.

In this sample, this clone turned up many times. The rearrangement uses TRBV5-4 and TRBJ2-2, with 7 bases fitting TRBD1. V lost 4 bases, J lost 4 bases, and 10 bases stayed unmatched. The CDR3 has 16 residues. Germline CDR1 and CDR2: SGHNT and YYREEE (reference sequence). CDR3 in amino acids: CASSLRTGWGTGELFF. CDR3 sequence (DNA): TGTGCCAGCAGCCTTCGGACAGGTTGGGGCACCGGGGAGCTGTTTTTT.

This CDR3 reads CASSYGGARGNEAFF. The CDR3 bases are TGTGCCAGCAGTTATGGCGGGGCGCGAGGGAATGAAGCTTTCTTT. V usage is TRBV6-2 or TRBV6-3 and J usage is TRBJ1-1; D is possibly TRBD1 (5 bases). The germline V and J ends were trimmed by 3 bases and 7 bases, with 18 bases remaining between them. This CDR3 region has 15 residues. Germline V gene lookup returns CDR1 MNHEY and CDR2 SVGEGT.

The chain uses TRBV29-1 and TRBJ2-1; 9 bases are shared with TRBD1. Germline V gene sequence: CDR1 SQVTM, CDR2 ANQGSEA. This CDR3 comprises 14 residues. The ends lost 7 bases at V and 5 bases at J; junction bases unmatched: 9. The CDR3 sequence: CSAGTGRIDNEQFF. For the CDR3, the DNA is TGCAGCGCCGGGACAGGGAGGATTGACAATGAGCAGTTCTTC.

This chain joins TRBV12-3 or TRBV12-4 and TRBJ2-7; D is perhaps TRBD2 (6 bases). The CDR3 spans 12 residues. Trimming left V 8 bases short and J 3 bases short, with 11 bases between. CDR3 nucleotides: TGTGCCAGCGATGCCGGGGGCTACGAGCAGTACTTC. Amino acids: CASDAGGYEQYF.

The chain links TRBV2 to TRBJ1-1; D remains unclear. Germline V CDR1 and CDR2: SNHLY, FYNNEI. The CDR3 consists of 12 residues. Trimming stripped 9 bases from V and 3 bases from J, with 11 bases between. This CDR3 reads CARQAGDTEAFF. The CDR3 DNA reads as TGTGCCAGGCAGGCCGGGGACACTGAAGCTTTCTTT. The full variable domain, with the rest looked up from reference TRBV2 and TRBJ1-1, is EPEVTQTPSHQVTQMGQEVILRCVPISNHLYFYWYRQILGQKVEFLVSFYNNEISEKSEIFDDQFSVERPDGSNFTLKIRSTKLEDSAMYFCARQAGDTEAFFGQGTRLTVV.

The genes are TRBV3-1 (or the pseudogene TRBV3-2) and TRBJ2-2, with 11 bases lining up with TRBD1. In germline, CDR1 is LGHDT, CDR2 YNNKEL (reference sequence). There are 15 residues in the CDR3. V lost 3 bases and J lost 7; bases outside the gene matches: 4. The CDR3 sequence: CASSQGQGVDGELFF. The DNA for the CDR3 is TGTGCCAGCAGCCAGGGACAGGGGGTTGACGGGGAGCTGTTTTTT.

This clone has only one observation. The V call is TRBV29-1, the J call TRBJ1-1; no definite D call. CDR1 SQVTM and CDR2 ANQGSEA come from the germline V gene. Deletions cut 3 bases from V and 4 bases from J, with 12 bases between. The CDR3 has 13 amino acids. The CDR3 region has the DNA TGCAGCGTTGAGTCTTCCCGCGCCACTGAAGCTTTCTTT. It encodes CSVESSRATEAFF.

This clone was counted a single time. The CDR3 DNA is TGTGCCAGCAGTTCTACAGGGGGAGTCGCAGATACGCAGTATTTT. Translation: CASSSTGGVADTQYF. This rearrangement joins TRBV6-5 to TRBJ2-3, with 8 bases aligning to TRBD1. With V trimmed by 4 bases and J by 4 bases, 7 bases remained unmatched. This CDR3 has 15 amino acids. CDR1 is MNHEY and CDR2 is SVGAGI in the germline V gene.

This rearrangement joins TRBV11-2 to TRBJ2-1; 7 nucleotides agree with TRBD2. V trimming: 5 bases; J trimming: 6 bases; junction bases outside the gene matches: 10. The CDR3 has 15 amino acids. Germline values: CDR1 SGHAT, CDR2 FQNNGV. The CDR3 loop reads CASSPRLADANEQFF. The CDR3 nucleotides read TGTGCCAGCAGCCCCCGACTAGCAGACGCCAATGAGCAGTTCTTC.

This clone was counted between two and nine times. The genes are TRBV7-8 and TRBJ1-5; a weak D match, TRBD1 (5 bases). The germline V and J ends were trimmed by 0 bases and 2 bases, with 11 bases remaining between them. The CDR3 is made up of 16 amino acids. Germline assignment: CDR1 SGHVS and CDR2 FQNEAQ. CDR3 protein: CASSLALGGGNQPQHF. As DNA, the CDR3 is TGTGCCAGCAGCTTAGCACTGGGGGGAGGCAATCAGCCCCAGCATTTT. The complete variable domain, with remaining parts taken from reference TRBV7-8 and TRBJ1-5, reads GAGVSQSPRYKVAKRGQDVALRCDPISGHVSLFWYQQALGQGPEFLTYFQNEAQLDKSGLPSDRFFAERPEGSVSTLKIQRTQQEDSAVYLCASSLALGGGNQPQHFGDGTRLSIL.

The V and J genes are TRBV28 and TRBJ2-3; 11 bases fit TRBD2. CDR3 length: 13 residues. CDR1 MDHEN and CDR2 SYDVKM come from the germline V gene. The trim removed 5 bases at V and 9 bases at J, leaving 4 bases unmatched. This CDR3 is CASSTSSGGTQYF. The CDR3 DNA follows: TGTGCCAGCAGTACCTCTAGCGGGGGGACGCAGTATTTT.

This clone appeared once. The chain recombines TRBV5-1 with TRBJ1-2, with 9 bases lining up with TRBD1. The CDR3 runs to 14 residues. V lost 4 bases to trimming and J lost 4 bases; unmatched junction nucleotides: 5. Germline CDR1 and CDR2: SGHRS and YFSETQ. The CDR3 region has the DNA TGCGCCAGCAGCGAAACGACAGGGGGCTATGGCTACACCTTC. It specifies CASSETTGGYGYTF. Full variable domain (rest looked up from reference TRBV5-1 and TRBJ1-2): KAGVTQTPRYLIKTRGQQVTLSCSPISGHRSVSWYQQTPGQGLQFLFEYFSETQRNKGNFPGRFSGRQFSNSRSEMNVSTLELGDSALYLCASSETTGGYGYTFGSGTRLTVV.

The rearrangement uses TRBV5-4 and TRBJ2-3, with D possibly being TRBD2 (6 bases). Germline loops: CDR1 SGHNT, CDR2 YYREEE (reference sequence). This CDR3 is 14 amino acids long. V was pared by 4 bases and J by 2 bases, with 11 bases between. CDR3 in DNA: TGTGCCAGCAGCGTGACTAGTTTCACAGATACGCAGTATTTT. Its protein is CASSVTSFTDTQYF. Supplemented by reference TRBV5-4 and TRBJ2-3, the full variable domain reads ETGVTQSPTHLIKTRGQQVTLRCSSQSGHNTVSWYQQALGQGPQFIFQYYREEENGRGNFPPRFSGLQFPNYSSELNVNALELDDSALYLCASSVTSFTDTQYFGPGTRLTVL.

The chain has TRBV6-5 and TRBJ2-1; 7 bases are a match to TRBD2. There are 13 residues in the CDR3. V was pared by 6 bases and J by 6 bases, with 5 bases of the junction left unmatched. From germline, CDR1 is MNHEY and CDR2 SVGAGI. The CDR3 bases are TGTGCCAGCAGCCGGGACTATAGCAATGAGCAGTTCTTC. As protein: CASSRDYSNEQFF.

In this sample, this clone turned up a few times. The chain uses TRBV7-2 and TRBJ1-2; D possibly corresponds to TRBD1 (6 bases). The ends were cut back, 5 bases at V and 8 bases at J, with 15 bases in the middle. The CDR3 loop spans 13 amino acids. Germline V gene lookup returns CDR1 SGHTA and CDR2 FQGNSA. The CDR3 DNA sequence: TGTGCCAGCAGCCCACAGGGCAATCGGGGCTACACCTTC. It codes for CASSPQGNRGYTF.

V is TRBV7-9 and J is TRBJ1-3; D is perhaps TRBD1 (5 bases). V dropped 8 bases and J dropped 0 bases, with 14 bases sitting between them. Germline loops: CDR1 SEHNR, CDR2 FQNEAQ (reference sequence). This CDR3 has 15 residues. CDR3 DNA sequence: TGTGCCAGCCACCGAGGAGGGACCTCTGGAAACACCATATATTTT. Its protein is CASHRGGTSGNTIYF.

The V and J genes are TRBV27 and TRBJ1-5; D not certain. CDR3 length: 16 amino acids. CDR1 is MNHEY, CDR2 SMNVEV, per germline (reference sequence). V was clipped by 1 base and J by 1 base, with 11 bases between them. The CDR3 DNA reads as TGTGCCAGCAGTTTATTTCGGCTGGGCAGCAATCAGCCCCAGCATTTT. It codes for CASSLFRLGSNQPQHF.

The genes are TRBV6-2 or TRBV6-3 and TRBJ2-2; TRBD2 is a possible D gene (5 bases). The CDR3 runs 17 residues. V was cut by 2 bases and J by 5 bases, with 18 bases left in between. CDR1 is MNHEY and CDR2 is SVGEGT in the germline V gene. CDR3 protein: CASSYERRPLPTGELFF. CDR3 bases: TGTGCCAGCAGTTACGAGCGGCGGCCTTTACCGACCGGGGAGCTGTTTTTT.

This clone came up many times. V usage is TRBV27 and J usage is TRBJ2-3; 7 positions match TRBD1. The J segment lost 3 bases and the V segment lost 4 bases, leaving 10 bases of the junction unmatched. The CDR3 consists of 16 residues. Germline values: CDR1 MNHEY, CDR2 SMNVEV (reference sequence). For the CDR3, the DNA is TGTGCCAGCAGTTCCCACACAGGGGACAGAACAGATACGCAGTATTTT. Encoded protein: CASSSHTGDRTDTQYF.

The chain carries TRBV4-3 and TRBJ1-5, with a possible D match to TRBD1 (6 bases). The CDR3 is 16 amino acids. Germline CDR1 reads LGHNA; CDR2 reads YSLEER. Between the trimmed V and J ends, which lost 0 bases and 5 bases, there was a span of 14 bases. For the CDR3, the DNA is TGCGCCAGCAGCCAAGATTGGGGGCAAGGGGATCAGCCCCAGCATTTT. Its translation is CASSQDWGQGDQPQHF.

The chain employs TRBV6-4 and TRBJ1-6; perhaps TRBD1 as D (6 bases). V gave up 6 bases and J gave up 11 bases, with 14 bases separating them. This CDR3 comprises 13 residues. From germline, CDR1 is MRHNA and CDR2 SNTAGT. For the CDR3, the DNA is TGTGCCAGCAGAGAAACGGGGGGCGCACCCCTCCACTTT. Amino acid sequence: CASRETGGAPLHF.

This clone was seen a handful of times. The sample has other DNA sequences that encode this CDR3 too. The V call is TRBV10-3, the J call TRBJ2-7, with 10 nucleotides matching TRBD1. This CDR3 contains 14 residues. With V trimmed by 4 bases and J by 2 bases, 2 bases remained unmatched. Germline V gene lookup returns CDR1 ENHRY and CDR2 SYGVKD. The CDR3 reads CAISGTGGTYEQYF. CDR3 nucleotide sequence: TGTGCCATCAGTGGGACAGGGGGAACCTACGAGCAGTACTTC.

The V and J genes are TRBV7-2 and TRBJ2-3; 12 bases are shared with TRBD2. CDR1 is SGHTA and CDR2 is FQGNSA in the germline V gene. The CDR3 runs 18 residues. The ends lost 4 bases at V and 0 bases at J; junction bases unmatched: 8. CDR3 in DNA: TGTGCCAGCAGCTACCGAGGACTAGCGGGGCCGAGCACAGATACGCAGTATTTT. Its translation: CASSYRGLAGPSTDTQYF.

The chain recombines TRBV6-5 with TRBJ1-2; tentative D call: TRBD1 (6 bases). Germline loops: CDR1 MNHEY, CDR2 SVGAGI. Trimming stripped 4 bases from V and 0 bases from J, with 12 bases between. The length of the CDR3 is 15 residues. The CDR3 nucleotides are TGTGCCAGCAGTTCATTTACAGGGTCTAACTATGGCTACACCTTC. Translated, it gives CASSSFTGSNYGYTF.

The V and J genes are TRBV27 and TRBJ2-7, with D unclear. Trimming cost V 5 bases and J 6 bases, with 14 bases left between them. There are 13 residues in the CDR3. Germline V gene sequence: CDR1 MNHEY, CDR2 SMNVEV (reference sequence). The CDR3 is CASSALRISEQYF. CDR3 sequence (DNA): TGTGCCAGCAGTGCCCTGCGAATAAGCGAGCAGTACTTC.